These 23 T cell receptor beta chains came from one sample sequenced in a study of CD8+ T cells in alopecia areata. cDNA reverse transcribed from extracted RNA served as the sequencing template. Clones were sequenced by immunoSEQ multiplex PCR, and TCRdb holds only the in-frame ones, with some missing. The table has about 110,000 clones, 59% seen once. The sample comprised CD8+ T cells sorted from blood. These receptors were taken from a human donor in good health.

This clone appeared a few times. The chain couples TRBV7-9 to TRBJ2-3, with 14 bases fitting TRBD2. V was pared by 5 bases and J by 2 bases, with 6 bases of the junction left unmatched. CDR1 SEHNR and CDR2 FQNEAQ come from the germline V gene (reference sequence). CDR3 length equals 17 residues. The CDR3 region is CASSPGTSGGNTDTQYF. CDR3 DNA: TGTGCCAGCAGCCCCGGGACTAGCGGGGGAAACACAGATACGCAGTATTTT.

V usage is TRBV9 and J usage is TRBJ2-2, with 8 bases matching TRBD1. The CDR3 is made up of 16 amino acids. The trim removed 2 bases at V and 4 bases at J, leaving 7 bases unmatched. From germline, CDR1 is SGDLS and CDR2 YYNGEE. The CDR3 sequence is CASSVLGQALTGELFF. The CDR3 DNA follows: TGTGCCAGCAGCGTCTTGGGACAGGCTCTCACCGGGGAGCTGTTTTTT.

This clone was seen many times. The J gene is TRBJ1-6, the V gene TRBV14, with 8 bases aligning to TRBD1. V was clipped by 5 bases and J by 7 bases; unmatched bases: 1. The length of the CDR3 is 13 residues. Germline V gives CDR1 SGHDN, CDR2 FVKESK. The CDR3, as DNA: TGTGCCAGCAGCTGGACAGGGAATTCACCCCTCCACTTT. Encoded protein: CASSWTGNSPLHF.

The V and J genes are TRBV30 and TRBJ2-7; 9 bases map to TRBD1. This CDR3 has 13 residues. The trim removed 5 bases at V and 6 bases at J, leaving 8 bases unmatched. Germline assignment: CDR1 GTSNPN and CDR2 SVGIG (reference sequence). The CDR3 bases are TGTGCCTGGGAACCGGGACAGGGACGCGAGCAGTACTTC. As protein: CAWEPGQGREQYF. Based on the CDR3 plus reference TRBV30 and TRBJ2-7, the full variable domain is SQTIHQWPATLVQPVGSPLSLECTVEGTSNPNLYWYRQAAGRGLQLLFYSVGIGQISSEVPQNLSASRPQDRQFILSSKKLLLSDSGFYLCAWEPGQGREQYFGPGTRLTVT.

The rearrangement uses TRBV29-1 and TRBJ2-7; D unclear. This CDR3 comprises 15 residues. The germline V and J ends were trimmed by 7 bases and 0 bases, with 19 bases remaining between them. Germline CDR1 and CDR2: SQVTM and ANQGSEA. The CDR3 is CSDEEQPNHSYEQYF. CDR3 nucleotides: TGCAGCGACGAAGAACAGCCAAACCACTCCTACGAGCAGTACTTC.

As for this clone: Other DNA sequences in this sample translate to the same CDR3. This rearrangement joins TRBV30 to TRBJ2-7, with TRBD1 as a possible D gene (6 bases). CDR3 length equals 13 residues. V gave up 2 bases and J gave up 0 bases, with 8 bases separating them. Germline CDR1 reads GTSNPN; CDR2 reads SVGIG (reference sequence). CDR3 sequence reads: CAWSSGASYEQYF. CDR3 in DNA: TGTGCCTGGAGTTCAGGGGCCTCCTACGAGCAGTACTTC.

The gene calls are TRBV29-1 and TRBJ1-2, with D perhaps TRBD1 (6 bases). The CDR3 sequence is 13 residues long. Germline loops: CDR1 SQVTM, CDR2 ANQGSEA. Trimming shortened V by 6 bases and J by 6 bases, and 17 bases separated the two germline ends. As DNA, the CDR3 is TGCAGCGTCGCAGGGACCGGGGGGCATGGCTACACCTTC. Protein: CSVAGTGGHGYTF.

The genes are TRBV7-6 and TRBJ2-3; D is unresolved. Germline-derived CDR1 and CDR2 are SGHVS and FNYEAQ. The CDR3 loop spans 15 amino acids. The germline V and J ends were trimmed by 0 bases and 2 bases, with 9 bases remaining between them. CDR3 bases: TGTGCCAGCAGCTTAGCGGTGGGGTACACAGATACGCAGTATTTT. Translation gives CASSLAVGYTDTQYF.

In its sample, this clone was seen once. The chain uses TRBV9 and TRBJ2-5, with a weak D call TRBD1 (6 bases). Looked up from germline, CDR1 is SGDLS and CDR2 is YYNGEE. This CDR3 region has 17 residues. Trimming removed 0 bases at V and 0 bases at J, with 15 bases between. This chain's CDR3 is CASSVAAGASYQETQYF. CDR3 DNA: TGTGCCAGCAGCGTAGCCGCAGGGGCGAGCTACCAAGAGACCCAGTACTTC.

The rearrangement links TRBV5-6 to TRBJ1-2, with D possibly being TRBD1 (5 bases). This CDR3 contains 13 residues. V lost 7 bases and J lost 3, with 13 bases in between. CDR1 SGHDT and CDR2 YYEEEE come from the germline V gene. The DNA of the CDR3 is TGTGCCAGCGGCGGGACGGCAGACTATGGCTACACCTTC. Its translation: CASGGTADYGYTF.

On this clone: A junction end diverges from the germline sequence, so it may reflect a read error. The gene calls are TRBV7-7 and TRBJ2-7; the D gene is possibly TRBD2 (5 bases). The CDR3 loop spans 14 amino acids. The germline gives CDR1 SSHAT, CDR2 FNYEAQ (reference sequence). The CDR3 DNA sequence: TGTGCTAGCAGCTCCGGACCCCTCGGGAACGAGCAGTACTTC. Translating it yields CASSSGPLGNEQYF.

The chain links TRBV28 to TRBJ1-1; D is ambiguous. This CDR3 comprises 13 residues. V was clipped by 1 base and J by 11 bases, with 14 bases between them. CDR1 and CDR2 (germline): MDHEN, SYDVKM. The CDR3 nucleotides read TGTGCCAGCAGTTTATATCGGGGTACGAGTGCTTTCTTT. The encoded protein is CASSLYRGTSAFF.

This clone was observed a few times. This chain uses TRBV5-6 with TRBJ2-3; either TRBD1 or TRBD2 may fit D (6 bases each). This CDR3 has 12 amino acids. V was clipped by 0 bases and J by 11 bases, with 10 bases between them. Germline values: CDR1 SGHDT, CDR2 YYEEEE. CDR3 region: CASSLGRGLQYF. CDR3 nucleotide sequence: TGTGCCAGCAGCTTGGGCAGGGGACTGCAGTATTTT.

The chain is built from TRBV7-9 and TRBJ1-4, with D perhaps TRBD1 (5 bases). The CDR3 is made up of 14 amino acids. The V end was cut by 2 bases, the J end by 8 bases, with 12 bases between. Germline lookup yields CDR1 SEHNR and CDR2 FQNEAQ (reference sequence). The CDR3, as DNA: TGTGCCAGCAGCTTAACGACAGCTGGGGAAAAACTGTTTTTT. This gives the protein CASSLTTAGEKLFF.

The V gene is TRBV30, the J gene TRBJ2-5; a weak D match, TRBD2 (6 bases). This CDR3 spans 14 amino acids. In germline, CDR1 is GTSNPN, CDR2 SVGIG (reference sequence). Trimming removed 4 bases from V and 2 bases from J, with 14 bases in between. The DNA of the CDR3 is TGTGCCTGGATCGACACGGGAGCACAAGAGACCCAGTACTTC. As protein: CAWIDTGAQETQYF.

The V gene is TRBV5-4, the J gene TRBJ1-6; possible D gene TRBD1, 5 bases. V lost 4 bases, J lost 0 bases, and 14 bases lay in between. This CDR3 is built from 17 residues. Germline CDR1 is SGHNT and CDR2 is YYREEE (reference sequence). The CDR3 spells CASSLRTPSSYNSPLHF. CDR3 nucleotide sequence: TGTGCCAGCAGCCTTAGGACACCAAGCTCCTATAATTCACCCCTCCACTTT.

This clone was found a few times. This sequence joins TRBV15 and TRBJ2-7; D uncertain. Trimming pared 6 bases from V and 7 bases from J, leaving 16 bases between. Germline CDR1 LNHNV, CDR2 YYDKDF (reference sequence). The CDR3 sequence is 13 residues long. CDR3 protein: CATSPNIEREQYF. Here the CDR3 DNA reads TGTGCCACCAGTCCGAACATAGAGAGGGAGCAGTACTTC.

This sequence joins TRBV9 and TRBJ2-5; no clear D. This CDR3 region has 15 residues. With 0 bases removed from V and 5 bases from J, the gap between germline ends came to 14 bases. Per germline, CDR1 SGDLS and CDR2 YYNGEE. The DNA for the CDR3 is TGTGCCAGCAGCGTAGTGGGGTTAGGCTCCGAGACCCAGTACTTC. It encodes CASSVVGLGSETQYF.

The chain couples TRBV11-2 to TRBJ1-6; 7 bases are shared with TRBD1. The CDR3 runs to 17 residues. CDR1 and CDR2 from the germline V gene are SGHAT and FQNNGV. V trimming: 7 bases; J trimming: 8 bases; junction bases outside the gene matches: 17. The CDR3 nucleotides are TGTGCCAGCACCCGGGCGCGACAGGGCCGTATGCATTCACCCCTCCACTTT. Translating gives CASTRARQGRMHSPLHF.

In this sample, this clone turned up a few times. The chain joins TRBV7-9 to TRBJ1-6; 7 nucleotides align to TRBD1. Germline assignment: CDR1 SEHNR and CDR2 FQNEAQ (reference sequence). The V and J ends lost 5 bases and 15 bases, in that order; junction bases with no gene match: 13. The CDR3 extends over 14 amino acids. The CDR3 loop reads CASSMTDRPVRLHF. As DNA, the CDR3 is TGTGCCAGCAGCATGACGGACAGGCCGGTTCGCCTCCACTTT.

This rearrangement joins TRBV5-1 to TRBJ1-1; 7 positions match TRBD1. V lost 2 bases to trimming and J lost 2 bases; unmatched junction nucleotides: 12. The CDR3 runs 17 residues. The germline CDR1 and CDR2 sequences are SGHRS and YFSETQ. Written as DNA, the CDR3 is TGCGCCAGCAGCTTCGACAGGGCGAAAAGAATAAACACTGAAGCTTTCTTT. Translating it yields CASSFDRAKRINTEAFF.

The V and J genes are TRBV25-1 and TRBJ1-1, with a tentative D call TRBD1 (6 bases). The germline V and J ends were trimmed by 5 bases and 3 bases, with 13 bases remaining between them. Germline CDR1 and CDR2: MGHDK and SYGVNS. The CDR3 loop spans 14 amino acids. The CDR3 is CASSYRAGDTEAFF. DNA of the CDR3: TGTGCCAGCAGTTACAGGGCGGGGGACACTGAAGCTTTCTTT.

The chain couples TRBV15 to TRBJ2-5, with D possibly TRBD2 on 6 matching bases. The CDR3 consists of 13 residues. CDR1 LNHNV and CDR2 YYDKDF come from the germline V gene (reference sequence). Between the trimmed V and J ends, which lost 10 bases and 2 bases, there was a span of 14 bases. The CDR3 loop is CAIKEGWQETQYF. In DNA form, the CDR3 reads TGTGCCATTAAGGAGGGATGGCAAGAGACCCAGTACTTC.